What follows are 3 T cell receptor beta chains derived from one specimen sequenced in a study of shared clonotypes between healthy human individuals. Clones were read by immunoSEQ multiplex PCR, and TCRdb kept only the in-frame ones, dropping some. The sample records millions of clones, 85% to 95% being singletons. The sequenced sample was naive CD4+ T cells sorted from blood. Subset reported: CD45RA+ positively selected. Every receptor here comes from a young man in good health.

The genes are TRBV4-3 and TRBJ2-1, with 11 bases aligning to TRBD2. The CDR3 consists of 19 residues. V shed 1 base, J shed 5 bases, and the junction held 13 bases outside the gene matches. Germline-derived CDR1 and CDR2 are LGHNA and YSLEER. This chain's CDR3 is CASSQATSGEANTHNEQFF. CDR3 in DNA: TGCGCCAGCAGCCAAGCGACTAGCGGGGAGGCCAACACACACAATGAGCAGTTCTTC.

The V call is TRBV18, the J call TRBJ1-5; D is uncertain. Germline assignment: CDR1 KGHSH and CDR2 LQKENI. V was pared by 2 bases and J by 5 bases, with 10 bases between. CDR3 size: 14 residues. Here the CDR3 reads CASSPTDQHQPQHF. The CDR3, as DNA: TGTGCCAGCTCACCAACTGACCAGCATCAGCCCCAGCATTTT. Full variable domain (rest looked up from reference TRBV18 and TRBJ1-5): NAGVMQNPRHLVRRRGQEARLRCSPMKGHSHVYWYRQLPEEGLKFMVYLQKENIIDESGMPKERFSAEFPKEGPSILRIQQVVRGDSAAYFCASSPTDQHQPQHFGDGTRLSIL.

The gene calls are TRBV19 and TRBJ1-1; weak D call: TRBD1 (6 bases). Germline-derived CDR1 and CDR2 are LNHDA and SQIVND (reference sequence). Trimming left V 3 bases short and J 2 bases short, with 10 bases between. This CDR3 is built from 14 residues. The CDR3 sequence: CASSIYRVNTEAFF. CDR3 nucleotide sequence: TGTGCCAGTAGTATTTACAGGGTAAACACTGAAGCTTTCTTT.